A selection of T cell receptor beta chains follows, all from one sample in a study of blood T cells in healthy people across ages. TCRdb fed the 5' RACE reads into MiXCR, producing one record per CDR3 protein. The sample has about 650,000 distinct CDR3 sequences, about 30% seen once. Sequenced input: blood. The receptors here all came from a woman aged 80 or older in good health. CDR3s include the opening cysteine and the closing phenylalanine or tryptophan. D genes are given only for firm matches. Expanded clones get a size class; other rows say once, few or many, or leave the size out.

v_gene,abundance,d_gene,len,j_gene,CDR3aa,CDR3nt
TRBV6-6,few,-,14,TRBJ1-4,CASNGGATNEKLFF,TGTGCCAGCAATGGGGGGGCAACTAATGAAAAACTGTTTTTT
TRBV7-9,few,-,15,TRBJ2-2,CASSTQGQSTGELFF,TGTGCCAGCAGCACCCAAGGACAGAGCACCGGGGAGCTGTTTTTT
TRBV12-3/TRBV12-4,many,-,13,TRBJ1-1,CASSLDWRTEAFF,TGTGCCAGCAGTTTAGACTGGCGAACTGAAGCTTTCTTT
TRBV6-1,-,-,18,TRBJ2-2,CASSPRGPAGTDTGELFF,TGTGCCAGCAGCCCAAGGGGTCCCGCAGGCACTGACACCGGGGAGCTGTTTTTT
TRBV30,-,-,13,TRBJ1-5,CAWSFGRGQPQHF,TGTGCCTGGAGCTTTGGGAGGGGTCAGCCCCAGCATTTT
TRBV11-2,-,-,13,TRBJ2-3,CASSLGGGGTQYF,TGTGCCAGCAGCTTAGGTGGGGGTGGTACGCAGTATTTT
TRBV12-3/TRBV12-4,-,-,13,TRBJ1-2,CASSLMLGNGYTF,TGTGCCAGCAGTTTAATGTTAGGGAATGGCTACACCTTC
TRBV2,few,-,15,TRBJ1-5,CASSESRASNQPQHF,TGTGCCAGCAGTGAAAGCAGGGCAAGCAATCAGCCCCAGCATTTT
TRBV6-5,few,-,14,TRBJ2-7,CASSRTATGYEQYF,TGTGCCAGCAGTCGAACAGCCACCGGCTACGAGCAGTACTTC
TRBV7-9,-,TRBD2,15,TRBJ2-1,CASNMLAGGQDEQFF,TGTGCCAGCAACATGTTAGCGGGGGGGCAGGATGAGCAGTTCTTC
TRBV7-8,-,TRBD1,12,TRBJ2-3,CASSRQGDTQYF,TGTGCCAGCAGTAGACAGGGAGATACGCAGTATTTT
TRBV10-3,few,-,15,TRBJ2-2,CAIRVTGSNTGELFF,TGTGCCATCAGGGTGACAGGATCGAACACCGGGGAGCTGTTTTTT
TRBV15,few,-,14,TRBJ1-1,CATSRDAGGTEAFF,TGTGCCACCAGCAGAGATGCCGGGGGCACTGAAGCTTTCTTT
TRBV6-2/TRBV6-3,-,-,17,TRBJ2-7,CASRSDRGLSSYNEQYF,TGTGCCAGCAGATCAGACAGAGGCCTGAGCTCCTACAATGAGCAGTACTTC
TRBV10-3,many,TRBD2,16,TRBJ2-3,CAIRAGGALSTDTQYF,TGTGCCATCAGGGCGGGGGGCGCCCTTAGCACAGATACGCAGTATTTT
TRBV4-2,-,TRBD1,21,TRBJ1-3,CASSQDYRDRDRRSSGNTIYF,TGTGCCAGCAGCCAAGACTATCGGGACAGGGACCGACGTAGCTCTGGAAACACCATATATTTT
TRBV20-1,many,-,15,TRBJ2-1,CSAQTQFSSYNEQFF,TGCAGTGCCCAAACCCAGTTTTCCTCCTACAATGAGCAGTTCTTC
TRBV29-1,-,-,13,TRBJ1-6,CSARKAPDSPLHF,TGCAGCGCGCGGAAAGCCCCCGATTCACCCCTCCACTTT
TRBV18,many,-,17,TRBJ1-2,CASSPTGPSPFNYGYTF,TGTGCCAGCTCACCAACGGGGCCTAGTCCGTTTAACTATGGCTACACCTTC
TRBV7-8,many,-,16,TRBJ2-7,CASSLAGGRLTYEQYF,TGTGCCAGCAGCTTAGCCGGGGGCCGCCTTACCTACGAGCAGTACTTC
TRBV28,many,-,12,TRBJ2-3,CASSLRTNTQYF,TGTGCCAGCAGCCTCCGCACGAATACGCAGTATTTT
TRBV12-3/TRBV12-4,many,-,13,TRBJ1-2,CASSFFQTYGYTF,TGTGCCAGCAGTTTTTTCCAGACGTATGGCTACACCTTC
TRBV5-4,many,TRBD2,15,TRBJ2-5,CASSKAGGSQETQYF,TGTGCCAGCAGTAAAGCGGGGGGGTCCCAAGAGACCCAGTACTTC
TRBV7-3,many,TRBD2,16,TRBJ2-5,CASSWWGGGPGETQYF,TGTGCCAGCAGTTGGTGGGGCGGGGGGCCGGGTGAGACCCAGTACTTC
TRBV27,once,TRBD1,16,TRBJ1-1,CACSLVAGGTHTEAFF,TGTGCCTGCAGTTTGGTCGCAGGGGGGACGCACACTGAAGCTTTCTTT
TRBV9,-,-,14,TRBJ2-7,CASSPGGGSCEQYF,TGTGCCAGCAGCCCGGGGGGCGGATCTTGCGAGCAGTACTTC
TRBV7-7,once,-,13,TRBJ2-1,CASSLEADNEQFF,TGTGCCAGCAGCTTAGAGGCAGACAATGAGCAGTTCTTC
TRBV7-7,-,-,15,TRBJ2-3,CASSRTTVSTDTQYF,TGTGCTAGCAGCCGGACGACAGTTAGCACAGATACGCAGTATTTT
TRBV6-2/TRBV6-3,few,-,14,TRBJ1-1,CASSYTSYNTEAFF,TGTGCCAGCAGTTACACCTCCTATAACACTGAAGCTTTCTTT
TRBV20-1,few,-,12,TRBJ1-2,CSARIERRGYTF,TGCAGTGCTAGAATTGAGCGGCGGGGCTACACCTTC
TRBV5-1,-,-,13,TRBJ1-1,CASRNPGNTEAFF,TGCGCCAGCAGAAATCCCGGGAACACTGAAGCTTTCTTT
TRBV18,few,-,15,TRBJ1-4,CASSRLQPTNEKLFF,TGTGCCAGCTCTCGTCTACAGCCTACTAATGAAAAACTGTTTTTT
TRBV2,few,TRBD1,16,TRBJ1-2,CASGSGTGSAAYGYTF,TGTGCCAGCGGGTCAGGGACAGGATCCGCCGCCTATGGCTACACCTTC
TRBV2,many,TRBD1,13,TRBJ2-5,CATYRDRKETQYF,TGTGCCACCTACCGGGACAGAAAAGAGACCCAGTACTTC
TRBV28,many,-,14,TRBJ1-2,CASIPFEEGAGYTF,TGTGCCAGCATTCCTTTTGAAGAGGGAGCTGGCTACACCTTC
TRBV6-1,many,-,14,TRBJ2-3,CASSGGAGKGTQYF,TGTGCCAGCAGTGGAGGGGCCGGCAAGGGGACGCAGTATTTT
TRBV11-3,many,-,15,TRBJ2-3,CASSLTSINTDTQYF,TGTGCCAGCAGCTTAACGTCGATCAACACAGATACGCAGTATTTT
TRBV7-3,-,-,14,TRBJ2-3,CASSPGPGVDTRYF,TGTGCCAGCAGCCCCGGACCGGGAGTCGATACGCGGTATTTT
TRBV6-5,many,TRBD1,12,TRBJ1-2,CASTDRGRGYTF,TGTGCCAGTACGGACAGGGGAAGAGGCTACACCTTC